The subject of this entry is one T cell receptor (beta chain). Source study methods: Estimates of nucleated cell counts were drawn from the amplification of reference gene primers. Assay: immunoSEQ multiplex PCR; the TCRdb copy retains only in-frame clones and omits some. The V and J calls and clone size were taken over from that table, and D and trimming were inferred from the DNA. This sample yields more than 120,000 clones, of which roughly 80% are seen a single time; around 5% belongs to the top ten. This sample was taken from a study of blood T cell repertoires in COVID-19. Study-level background: Both acute and convalescent COVID-19 samples were obtained from the United States, Italy and Spain.

The V and J ends lost 4 bases and 5 bases, in that order; junction bases with no gene match: 8. This CDR3 has 16 residues. Germline assignment: CDR1 LGHNA and CDR2 YNFKEQ. This sequence joins TRBV4-2 and TRBJ1-6; 7 bases map to TRBD1. Source material: peripheral blood. This receptor was identified in a human donor in a cohort sampled during active COVID-19. CDR3 amino acids: CASSLNSGQNNSPLHF. For the CDR3, the DNA is TGTGCCAGCAGCCTGAACTCGGGACAGAATAATTCACCCCTCCACTTT.